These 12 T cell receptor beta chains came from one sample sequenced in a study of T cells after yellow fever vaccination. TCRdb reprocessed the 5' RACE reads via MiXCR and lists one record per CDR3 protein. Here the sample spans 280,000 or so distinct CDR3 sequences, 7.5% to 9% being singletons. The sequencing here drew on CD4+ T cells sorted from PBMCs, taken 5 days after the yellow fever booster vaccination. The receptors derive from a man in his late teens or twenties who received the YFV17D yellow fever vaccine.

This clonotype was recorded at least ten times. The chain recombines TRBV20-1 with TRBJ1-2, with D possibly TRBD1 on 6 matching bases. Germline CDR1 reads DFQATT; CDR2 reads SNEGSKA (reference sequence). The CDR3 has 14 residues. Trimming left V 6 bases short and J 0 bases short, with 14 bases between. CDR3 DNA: TGCAGTGCCGCACAGGGAACGGCTAACTATGGCTACACCTTC. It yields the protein CSAAQGTANYGYTF.

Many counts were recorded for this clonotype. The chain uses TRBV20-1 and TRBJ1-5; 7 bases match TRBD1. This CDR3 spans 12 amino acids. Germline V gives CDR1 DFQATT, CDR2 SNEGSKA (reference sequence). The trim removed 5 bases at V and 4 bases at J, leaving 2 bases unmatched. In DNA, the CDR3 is TGCAGTGCTCTACAGGGGAATCAGCCCCAGCATTTT. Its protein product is CSALQGNQPQHF.

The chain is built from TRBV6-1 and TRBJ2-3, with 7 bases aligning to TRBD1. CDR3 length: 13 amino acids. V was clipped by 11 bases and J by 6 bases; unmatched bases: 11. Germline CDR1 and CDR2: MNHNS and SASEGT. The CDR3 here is CAARTGLFDTQYF. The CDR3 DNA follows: TGTGCCGCGCGGACAGGCTTGTTTGATACGCAGTATTTT.

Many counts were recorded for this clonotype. CDR3 sequence: CASSQGGPRTEAFF. The CDR3 DNA follows: TGCGCCAGCAGCCAAGGCGGCCCGAGGACTGAAGCTTTCTTT. The chain uses TRBV4-3 and TRBJ1-1, with D uncertain. CDR1 and CDR2 from the germline V gene are LGHNA and YSLEER. Trimming shortened V by 1 base and J by 5 bases, and 11 bases separated the two germline ends. The CDR3 length is 14 residues.

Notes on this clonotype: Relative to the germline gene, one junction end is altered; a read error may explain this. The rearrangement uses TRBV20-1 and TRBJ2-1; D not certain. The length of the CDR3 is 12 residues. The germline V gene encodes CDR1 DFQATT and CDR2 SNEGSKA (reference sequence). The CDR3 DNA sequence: TGCAGTGCTAGAGATCAGCGAACGCCTGATCTCTTC. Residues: CSARDQRTPDLF.

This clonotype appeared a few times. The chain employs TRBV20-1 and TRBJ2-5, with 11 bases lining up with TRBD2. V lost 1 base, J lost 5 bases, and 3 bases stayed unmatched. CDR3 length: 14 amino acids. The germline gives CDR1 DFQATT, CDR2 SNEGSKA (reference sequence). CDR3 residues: CSARVLAGVETQYF. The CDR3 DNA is TGCAGTGCTAGAGTACTAGCGGGGGTGGAGACCCAGTACTTC.

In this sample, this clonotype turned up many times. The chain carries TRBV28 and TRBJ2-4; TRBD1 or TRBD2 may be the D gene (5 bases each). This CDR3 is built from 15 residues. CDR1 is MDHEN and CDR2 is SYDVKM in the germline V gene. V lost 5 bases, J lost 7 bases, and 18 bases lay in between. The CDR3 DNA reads TGTGCCAGCAGTCCCGGGACCCCAACTATTAACATTCAGTACTTC. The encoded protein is CASSPGTPTINIQYF.

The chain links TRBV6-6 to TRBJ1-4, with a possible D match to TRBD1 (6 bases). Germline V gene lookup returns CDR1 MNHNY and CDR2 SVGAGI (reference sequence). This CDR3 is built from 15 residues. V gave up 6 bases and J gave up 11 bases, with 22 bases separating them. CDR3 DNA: TGTGCCAGCAGCCAAACCGGGACTCAGGGGCGGAAACTGTTTTTT. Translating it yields CASSQTGTQGRKLFF.

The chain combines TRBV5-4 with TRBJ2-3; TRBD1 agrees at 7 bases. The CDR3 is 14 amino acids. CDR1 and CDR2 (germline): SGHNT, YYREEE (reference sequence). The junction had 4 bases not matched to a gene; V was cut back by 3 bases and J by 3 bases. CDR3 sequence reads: CASSWGQTTDTQYF. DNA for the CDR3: TGTGCCAGCAGCTGGGGACAGACTACAGATACGCAGTATTTT.

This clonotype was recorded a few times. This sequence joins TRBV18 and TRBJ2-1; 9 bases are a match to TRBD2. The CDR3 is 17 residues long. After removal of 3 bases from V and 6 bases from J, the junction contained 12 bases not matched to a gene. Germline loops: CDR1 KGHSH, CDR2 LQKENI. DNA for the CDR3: TGTGCCAGCTCACCCGTTAGGCGGGGGGGCGCCTCCAATGAGCAGTTCTTC. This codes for CASSPVRRGGASNEQFF.

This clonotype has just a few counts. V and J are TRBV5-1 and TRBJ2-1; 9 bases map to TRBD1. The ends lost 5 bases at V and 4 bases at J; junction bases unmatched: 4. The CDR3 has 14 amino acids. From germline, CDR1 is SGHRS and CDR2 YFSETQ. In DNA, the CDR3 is TGCGCCAGCAGTCGACAGGGGGTGTACAATGAGCAGTTCTTC. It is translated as CASSRQGVYNEQFF.

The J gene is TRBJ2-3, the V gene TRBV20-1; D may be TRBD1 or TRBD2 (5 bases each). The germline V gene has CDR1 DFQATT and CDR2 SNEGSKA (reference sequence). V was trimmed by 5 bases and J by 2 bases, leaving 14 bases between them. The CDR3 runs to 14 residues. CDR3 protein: CSAQRGGPTDTQYF. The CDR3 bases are TGCAGTGCTCAGAGGGGCGGCCCCACAGATACGCAGTATTTT.